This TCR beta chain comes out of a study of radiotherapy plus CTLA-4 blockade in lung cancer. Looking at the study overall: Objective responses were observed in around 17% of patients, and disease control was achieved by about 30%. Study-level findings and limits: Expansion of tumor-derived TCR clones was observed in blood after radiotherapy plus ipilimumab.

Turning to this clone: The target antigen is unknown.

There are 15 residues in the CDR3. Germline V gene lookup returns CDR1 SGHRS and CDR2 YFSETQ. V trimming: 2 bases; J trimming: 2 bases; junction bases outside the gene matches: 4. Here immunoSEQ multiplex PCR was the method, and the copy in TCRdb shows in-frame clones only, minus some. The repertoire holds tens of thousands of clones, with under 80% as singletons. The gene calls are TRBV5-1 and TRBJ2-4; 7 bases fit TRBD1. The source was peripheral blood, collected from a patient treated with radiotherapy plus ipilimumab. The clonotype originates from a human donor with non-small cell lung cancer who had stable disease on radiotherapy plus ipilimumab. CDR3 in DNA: TGCGCCAGCAGCTTATTACAGGGGACCAAAAACATTCAGTACTTC. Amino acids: CASSLLQGTKNIQYF.